The sequence of this T cell receptor (beta chain) was determined in a study of blood T cell repertoires in COVID-19. Turning to the study itself: Whether acute or convalescent, the COVID-19 samples came from the United States, Italy and Spain. Sources were T cells, B-cell-depleted T cells, or PBMCs; the material itself was cDNA or gDNA.

A single count supports this clone. Authors' analysis steps: Counts of nucleated cells, estimated from reference gene primer amplification, were obtained. Sequencing was performed with immunoSEQ multiplex PCR; in TCRdb, only in-frame clones are kept and a portion is missing. V, J and clone size are taken as reported in that table, and D and trimming were inferred from the DNA itself. The table lists some 230,000 clones, approximately 83% of them singletons. The CDR3 length is 16 residues. Germline CDR1 reads KGHSH; CDR2 reads LQKENI. With V trimmed by 3 bases and J by 3 bases, 7 bases remained unmatched.

The sample was peripheral blood. This TCR derives from a woman in her thirties who had recovered from COVID-19. The chain is built from TRBV18 and TRBJ2-5; TRBD1 agrees at 10 bases. The CDR3 protein is CASSPFDRGLEETQYF. In DNA, the CDR3 is TGTGCCAGCTCACCTTTCGACAGGGGGCTGGAAGAGACCCAGTACTTC.